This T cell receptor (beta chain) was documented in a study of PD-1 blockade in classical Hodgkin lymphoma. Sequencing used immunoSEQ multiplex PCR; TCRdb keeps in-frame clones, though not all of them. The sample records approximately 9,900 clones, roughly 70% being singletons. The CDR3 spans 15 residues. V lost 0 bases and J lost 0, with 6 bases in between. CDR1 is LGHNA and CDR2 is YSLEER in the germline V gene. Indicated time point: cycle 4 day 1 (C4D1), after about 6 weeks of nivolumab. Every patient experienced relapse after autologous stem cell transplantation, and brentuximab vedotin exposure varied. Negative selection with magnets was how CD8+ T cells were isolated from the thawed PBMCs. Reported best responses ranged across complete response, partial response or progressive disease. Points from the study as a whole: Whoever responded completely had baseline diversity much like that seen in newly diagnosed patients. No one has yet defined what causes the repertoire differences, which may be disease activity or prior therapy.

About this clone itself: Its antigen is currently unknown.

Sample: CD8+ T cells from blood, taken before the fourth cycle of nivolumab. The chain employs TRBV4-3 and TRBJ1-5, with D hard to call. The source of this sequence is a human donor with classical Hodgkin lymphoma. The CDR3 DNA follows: TGCGCCAGCAGCCAAGATGCGGTTAGCAATCAGCCCCAGCATTTT. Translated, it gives CASSQDAVSNQPQHF.